This T cell receptor (beta chain) originates from a study of T cell responses to AZD1222 COVID-19 vaccine. Study outcomes and limitations: After two AZD1222 doses, spike-specific TCR breadth and depth rose versus day 0. Regions left unmutated in variants are reportedly the target of nearly half of spike-specific TCRs.

The protocol was immunoSEQ multiplex PCR, while the TCRdb copy is restricted to in-frame clones and leaves out a portion. The sample yields more than 85,000 clones, roughly 90% seen once. The germline gives CDR1 KGHSH, CDR2 LQKENI. The V and J ends lost 3 bases and 10 bases, in that order; junction bases with no gene match: 10. The length of the CDR3 is 16 residues. A note on this clone: What it binds is unknown.

The source of this sequence is an adult in good health. The rearrangement links TRBV18 to TRBJ2-1; the match to TRBD2 covers 12 bases. The source was peripheral blood, collected on day 0 of AZD1222 vaccination. The CDR3 DNA is TGTGCCAGCTCACCTCCTTCTAGCGGGAGGGCCGGGGAGCAGTTCTTC. It translates to CASSPPSSGRAGEQFF.